Sequencing of this T cell receptor (beta chain) was carried out in a study of T cell responses to AZD1222 COVID-19 vaccine. Study-level results: Repertoire samples came only from after the peak T cell response. The study found vaccine-associated CD4 TCRs spanning spike, dominant at 160-218 and 743-854. Clonal diversity may have been underestimated, and the donors were mostly white British, with more females than males. A reported finding is that nearly half of spike-specific TCRs target unmutated variant regions.

The protocol was immunoSEQ multiplex PCR, while the TCRdb copy is restricted to in-frame clones and leaves out a portion. Among 120,000 or so clones, 88% were seen once, and the ten largest hold less than 6.5%. On this clone: The antigen remains undetermined.

The germline CDR1 and CDR2 sequences are LNHDA and SQIVND (reference sequence). This CDR3 has 13 amino acids. Trimming cost V 5 bases and J 3 bases, with 8 bases left between them. The receptor was derived from an adult in good health. This chain uses TRBV19 with TRBJ1-5, with no clear D. The sample was peripheral blood, taken on day 0 of AZD1222 vaccination. The chain's CDR3 is CASSGSFNQPQHF. The CDR3 nucleotides are TGTGCCAGTAGTGGCAGCTTCAATCAGCCCCAGCATTTT. The whole variable domain, remainder taken from reference TRBV19 and TRBJ1-5, is DGGITQSPKYLFRKEGQNVTLSCEQNLNHDAMYWYRQDPGQGLRLIYYSQIVNDFQKGDIAEGYSVSREKKESFPLTVTSAQKNPTAFYLCASSGSFNQPQHFGDGTRLSIL.